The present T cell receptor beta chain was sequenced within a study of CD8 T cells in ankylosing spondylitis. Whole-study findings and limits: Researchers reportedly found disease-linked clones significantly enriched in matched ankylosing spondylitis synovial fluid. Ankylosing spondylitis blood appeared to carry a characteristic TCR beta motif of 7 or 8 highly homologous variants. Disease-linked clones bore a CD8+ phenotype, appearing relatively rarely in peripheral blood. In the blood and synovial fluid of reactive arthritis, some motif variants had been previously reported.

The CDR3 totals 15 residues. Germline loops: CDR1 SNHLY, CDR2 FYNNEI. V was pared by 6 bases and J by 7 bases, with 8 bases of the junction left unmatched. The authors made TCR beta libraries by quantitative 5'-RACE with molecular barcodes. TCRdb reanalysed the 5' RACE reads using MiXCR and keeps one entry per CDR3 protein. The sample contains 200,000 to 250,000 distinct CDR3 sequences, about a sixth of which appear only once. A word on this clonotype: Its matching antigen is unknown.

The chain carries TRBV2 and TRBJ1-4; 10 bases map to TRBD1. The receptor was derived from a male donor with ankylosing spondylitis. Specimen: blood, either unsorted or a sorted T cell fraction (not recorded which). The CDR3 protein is CASRGTGDGGEKLFF. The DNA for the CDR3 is TGTGCCAGCAGGGGGACAGGGGACGGGGGTGAAAAACTGTTTTTT.